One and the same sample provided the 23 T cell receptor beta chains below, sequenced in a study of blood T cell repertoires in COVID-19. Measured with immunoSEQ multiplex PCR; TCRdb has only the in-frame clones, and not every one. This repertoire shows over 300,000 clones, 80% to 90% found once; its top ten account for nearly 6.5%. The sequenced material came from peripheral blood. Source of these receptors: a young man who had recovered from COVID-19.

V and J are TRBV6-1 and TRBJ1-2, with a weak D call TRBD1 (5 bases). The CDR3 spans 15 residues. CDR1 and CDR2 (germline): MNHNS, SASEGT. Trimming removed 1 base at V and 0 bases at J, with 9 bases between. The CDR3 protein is CASSEGQLPNYGYTF. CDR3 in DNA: TGTGCCAGCAGTGAAGGACAGCTACCTAACTATGGCTACACCTTC.

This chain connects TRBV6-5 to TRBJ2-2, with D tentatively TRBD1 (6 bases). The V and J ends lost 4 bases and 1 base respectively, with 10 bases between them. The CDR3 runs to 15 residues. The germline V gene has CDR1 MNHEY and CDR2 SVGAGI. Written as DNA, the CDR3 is TGTGCCAGCAGTTCGGGACATTTGAACACCGGGGAGCTGTTTTTT. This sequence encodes CASSSGHLNTGELFF.

CDR3: CASSRASGHYPGANVLTF. The CDR3 DNA follows: TGTGCCAGCAGCCGAGCTAGCGGGCACTATCCTGGGGCCAACGTCCTGACTTTC. The V and J genes are TRBV2 and TRBJ2-6, with 8 bases aligning to TRBD2. Per the germline V gene, CDR1 is SNHLY and CDR2 is FYNNEI. V dropped 6 bases and J dropped 2; count of bases not matched to a gene: 12. The CDR3 has 18 amino acids.

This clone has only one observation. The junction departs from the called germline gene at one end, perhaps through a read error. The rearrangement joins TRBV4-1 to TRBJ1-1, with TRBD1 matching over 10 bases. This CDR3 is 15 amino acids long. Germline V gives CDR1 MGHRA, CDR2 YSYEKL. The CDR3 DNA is TGCGTCAGCAGCCCAATGGACAGGGGGGGAACTGAAGCTTTCTTT. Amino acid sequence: CVSSPMDRGGTEAFF.

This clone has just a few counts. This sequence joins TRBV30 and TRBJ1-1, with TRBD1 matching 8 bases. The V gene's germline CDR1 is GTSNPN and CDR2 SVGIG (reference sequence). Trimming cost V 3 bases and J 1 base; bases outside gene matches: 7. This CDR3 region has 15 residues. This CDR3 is CAWRPTGGRNTEAFF. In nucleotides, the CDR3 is TGTGCCTGGAGGCCAACAGGGGGGAGGAACACTGAAGCTTTCTTT.

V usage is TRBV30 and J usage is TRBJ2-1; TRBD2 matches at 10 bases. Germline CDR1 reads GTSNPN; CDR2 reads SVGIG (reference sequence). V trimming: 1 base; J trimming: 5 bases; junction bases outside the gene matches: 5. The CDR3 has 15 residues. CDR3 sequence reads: CAWSAGLARHNEQFF. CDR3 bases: TGTGCCTGGAGTGCGGGACTAGCGAGGCACAATGAGCAGTTCTTC. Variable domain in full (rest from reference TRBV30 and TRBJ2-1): SQTIHQWPATLVQPVGSPLSLECTVEGTSNPNLYWYRQAAGRGLQLLFYSVGIGQISSEVPQNLSASRPQDRQFILSSKKLLLSDSGFYLCAWSAGLARHNEQFFGPGTRLTVL.

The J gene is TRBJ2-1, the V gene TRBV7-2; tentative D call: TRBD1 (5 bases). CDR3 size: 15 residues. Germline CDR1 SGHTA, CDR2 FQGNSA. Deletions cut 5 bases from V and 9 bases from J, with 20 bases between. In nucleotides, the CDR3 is TGTGCCAGCAGCCTCCAGGGTGGACGAGATAGTGAGCAGTTCTTC. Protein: CASSLQGGRDSEQFF.

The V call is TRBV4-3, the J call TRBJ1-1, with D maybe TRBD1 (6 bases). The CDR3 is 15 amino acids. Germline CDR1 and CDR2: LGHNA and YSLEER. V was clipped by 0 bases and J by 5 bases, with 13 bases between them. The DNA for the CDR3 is TGCGCCAGCAGCCAAGATAGGGTGACAGGTACTGAAGCTTTCTTT. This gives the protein CASSQDRVTGTEAFF.

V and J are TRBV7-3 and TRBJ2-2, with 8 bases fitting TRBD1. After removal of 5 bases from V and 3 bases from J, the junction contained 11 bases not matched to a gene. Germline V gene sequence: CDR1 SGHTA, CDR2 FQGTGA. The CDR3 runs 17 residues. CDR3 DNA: TGTGCCAGCAGCCCCTCAGGGACAGGTGGGGACACCGGGGAGCTGTTTTTT. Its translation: CASSPSGTGGDTGELFF.

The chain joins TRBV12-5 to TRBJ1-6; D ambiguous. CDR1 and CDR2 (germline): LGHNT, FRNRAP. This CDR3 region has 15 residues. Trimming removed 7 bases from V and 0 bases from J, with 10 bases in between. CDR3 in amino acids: CASAPRSSYNSPLHF. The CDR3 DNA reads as TGTGCTAGTGCTCCGAGGAGCTCCTATAATTCACCCCTCCACTTT.

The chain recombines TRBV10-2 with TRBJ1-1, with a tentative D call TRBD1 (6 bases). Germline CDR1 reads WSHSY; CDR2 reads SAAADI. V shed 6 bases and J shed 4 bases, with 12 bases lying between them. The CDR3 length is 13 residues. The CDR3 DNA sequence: TGCGCCAGCAGCGGGGGGGCGACCACTGAAGCTTTCTTT. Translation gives CASSGGATTEAFF.

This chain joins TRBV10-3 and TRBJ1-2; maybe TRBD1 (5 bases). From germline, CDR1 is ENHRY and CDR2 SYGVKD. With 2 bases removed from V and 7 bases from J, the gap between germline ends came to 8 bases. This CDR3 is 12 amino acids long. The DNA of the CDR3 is TGTGCCATCAGTGAGGGGGCGCCTGGCTACACCTTC. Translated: CAISEGAPGYTF.

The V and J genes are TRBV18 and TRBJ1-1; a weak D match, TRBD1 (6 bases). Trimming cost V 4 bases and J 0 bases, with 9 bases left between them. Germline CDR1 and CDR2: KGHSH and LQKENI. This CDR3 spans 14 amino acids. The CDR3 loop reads CASSRDNLNTEAFF. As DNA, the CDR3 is TGTGCCAGCTCACGGGACAACCTGAACACTGAAGCTTTCTTT.

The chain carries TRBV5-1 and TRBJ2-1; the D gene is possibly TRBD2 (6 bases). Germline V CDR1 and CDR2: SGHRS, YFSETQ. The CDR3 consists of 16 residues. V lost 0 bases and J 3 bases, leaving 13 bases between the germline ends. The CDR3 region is CASSLAQGLRYNEQFF. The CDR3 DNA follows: TGCGCCAGCAGCTTGGCCCAGGGACTCCGCTACAATGAGCAGTTCTTC.

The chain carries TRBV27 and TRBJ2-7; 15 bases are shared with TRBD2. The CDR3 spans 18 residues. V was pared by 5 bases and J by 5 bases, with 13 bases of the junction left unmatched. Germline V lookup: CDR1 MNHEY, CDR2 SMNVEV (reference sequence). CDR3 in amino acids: CASSLGLAGGPVLDEQYF. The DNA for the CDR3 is TGTGCCAGCAGTCTCGGACTAGCGGGGGGGCCTGTTCTAGACGAGCAGTACTTC.

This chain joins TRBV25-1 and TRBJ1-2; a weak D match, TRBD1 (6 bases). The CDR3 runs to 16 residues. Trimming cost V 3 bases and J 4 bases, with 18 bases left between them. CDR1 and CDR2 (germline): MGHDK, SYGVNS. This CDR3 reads CASSEVSSRGFYGYTF. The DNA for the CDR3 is TGTGCCAGCAGTGAGGTGTCGAGCAGGGGCTTCTATGGCTACACCTTC.

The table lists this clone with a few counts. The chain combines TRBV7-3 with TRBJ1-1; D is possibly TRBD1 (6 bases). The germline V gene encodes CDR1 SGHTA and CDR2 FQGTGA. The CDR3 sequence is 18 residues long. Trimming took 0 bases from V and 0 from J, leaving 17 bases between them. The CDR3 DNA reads TGTGCCAGCAGCTTAACTCCAAGGGGACACTACATGAACACTGAAGCTTTCTTT. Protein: CASSLTPRGHYMNTEAFF.

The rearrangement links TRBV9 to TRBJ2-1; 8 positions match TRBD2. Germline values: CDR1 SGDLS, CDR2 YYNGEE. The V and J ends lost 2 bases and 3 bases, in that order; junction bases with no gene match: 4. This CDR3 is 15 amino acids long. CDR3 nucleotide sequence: TGTGCCAGCAGCGTTAGCGGGGTGATCTACAATGAGCAGTTCTTC. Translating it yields CASSVSGVIYNEQFF.

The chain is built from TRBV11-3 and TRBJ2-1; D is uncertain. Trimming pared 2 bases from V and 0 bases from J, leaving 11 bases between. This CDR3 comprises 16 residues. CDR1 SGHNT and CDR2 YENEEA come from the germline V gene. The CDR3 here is CASSLSGTSSYNEQFF. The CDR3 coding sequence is TGTGCCAGCAGCTTATCCGGTACGAGCTCCTACAATGAGCAGTTCTTC.

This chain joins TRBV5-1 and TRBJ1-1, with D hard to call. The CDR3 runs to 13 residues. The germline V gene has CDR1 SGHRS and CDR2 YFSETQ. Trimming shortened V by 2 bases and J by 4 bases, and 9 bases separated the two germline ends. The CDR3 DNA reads TGCGCCAGCAGCTTTGAGGGTAGCACTGAAGCTTTCTTT. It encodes CASSFEGSTEAFF.

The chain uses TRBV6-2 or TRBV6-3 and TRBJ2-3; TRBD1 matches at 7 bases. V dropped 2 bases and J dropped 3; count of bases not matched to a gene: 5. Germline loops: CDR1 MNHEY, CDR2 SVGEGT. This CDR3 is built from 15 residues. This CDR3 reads CASSYTRQGTDTQYF. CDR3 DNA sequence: TGTGCCAGCAGTTACACGCGACAGGGAACAGATACGCAGTATTTT.

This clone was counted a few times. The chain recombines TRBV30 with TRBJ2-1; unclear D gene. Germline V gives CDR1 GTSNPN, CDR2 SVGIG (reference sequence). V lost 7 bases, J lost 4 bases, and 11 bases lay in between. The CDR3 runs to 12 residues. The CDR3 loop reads CALERRYNEQFF. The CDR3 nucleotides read TGTGCCTTGGAGAGAAGGTACAATGAGCAGTTCTTC. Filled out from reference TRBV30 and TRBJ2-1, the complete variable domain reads SQTIHQWPATLVQPVGSPLSLECTVEGTSNPNLYWYRQAAGRGLQLLFYSVGIGQISSEVPQNLSASRPQDRQFILSSKKLLLSDSGFYLCALERRYNEQFFGPGTRLTVL.

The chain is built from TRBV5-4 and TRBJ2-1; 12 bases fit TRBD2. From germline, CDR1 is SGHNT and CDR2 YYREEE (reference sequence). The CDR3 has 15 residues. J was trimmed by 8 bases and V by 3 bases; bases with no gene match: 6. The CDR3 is CASSWTSGAKDEQFF. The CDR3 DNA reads TGTGCCAGCAGCTGGACTAGCGGGGCTAAGGATGAGCAGTTCTTC.